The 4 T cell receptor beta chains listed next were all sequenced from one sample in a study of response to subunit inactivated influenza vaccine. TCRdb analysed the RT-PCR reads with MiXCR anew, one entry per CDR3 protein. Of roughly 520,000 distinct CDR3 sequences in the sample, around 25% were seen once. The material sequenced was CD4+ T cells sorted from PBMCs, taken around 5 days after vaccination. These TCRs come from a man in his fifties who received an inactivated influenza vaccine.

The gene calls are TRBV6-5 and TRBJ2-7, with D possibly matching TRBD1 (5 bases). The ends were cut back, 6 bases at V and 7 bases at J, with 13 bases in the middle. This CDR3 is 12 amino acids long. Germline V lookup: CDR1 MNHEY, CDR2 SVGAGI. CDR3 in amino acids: CASRKTVGEQYF. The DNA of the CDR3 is TGTGCCAGCAGAAAGACAGTCGGGGAGCAGTACTTC.

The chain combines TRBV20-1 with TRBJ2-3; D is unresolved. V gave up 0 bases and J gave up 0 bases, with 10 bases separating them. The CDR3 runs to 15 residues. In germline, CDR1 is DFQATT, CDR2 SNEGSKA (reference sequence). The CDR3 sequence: CSARDTFSSTDTQYF. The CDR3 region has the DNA TGCAGTGCTAGAGATACCTTTTCTAGCACAGATACGCAGTATTTT.

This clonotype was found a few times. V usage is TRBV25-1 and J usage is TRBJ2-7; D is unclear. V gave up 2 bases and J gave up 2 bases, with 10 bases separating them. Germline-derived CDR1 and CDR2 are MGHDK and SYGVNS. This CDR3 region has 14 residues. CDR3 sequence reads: CASSEVGRAYEQYF. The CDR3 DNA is TGTGCCAGCAGTGAAGTAGGGCGCGCCTACGAGCAGTACTTC.

DNA for the CDR3: TGTGCCAGCAGAGCGACAGGGGGCTACGAGCAGTACTTC. The encoded protein is CASRATGGYEQYF. This sequence joins TRBV7-2 and TRBJ2-7, with TRBD1 matching 9 bases. CDR1 SGHTA and CDR2 FQGNSA come from the germline V gene. V shed 6 bases, J shed 3 bases, and the junction held 3 bases outside the gene matches. The CDR3 spans 13 residues. The full variable domain, completed using reference TRBV7-2 and TRBJ2-7, is GAGVSQSPSNKVTEKGKDVELRCDPISGHTALYWYRQSLGQGLEFLIYFQGNSAPDKSGLPSDRFSAERTGGSVSTLTIQRTQQEDSAVYLCASRATGGYEQYFGPGTRLTVT.